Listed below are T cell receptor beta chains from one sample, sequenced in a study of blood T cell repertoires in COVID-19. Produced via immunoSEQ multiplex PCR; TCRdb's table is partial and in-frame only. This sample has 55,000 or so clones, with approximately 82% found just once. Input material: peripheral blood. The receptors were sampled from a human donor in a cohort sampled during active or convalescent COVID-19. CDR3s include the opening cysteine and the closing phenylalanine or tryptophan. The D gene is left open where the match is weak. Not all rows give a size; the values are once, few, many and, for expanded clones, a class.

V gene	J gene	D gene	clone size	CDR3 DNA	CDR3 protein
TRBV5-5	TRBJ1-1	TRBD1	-	TGTGCCAGCAGCTCGGGACAGGAGAACACTGAAGCTTTCTTT	CASSSGQENTEAFF
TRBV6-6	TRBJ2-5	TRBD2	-	TGTGCCAGCAGTTACGGTCTGCGGGAGGAGACCCAGTACTTC	CASSYGLREETQYF
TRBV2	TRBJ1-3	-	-	TGTGCCAGCAGTGAAGTTCCTAGGACATTCGGAAACACCATATATTTT	CASSEVPRTFGNTIYF
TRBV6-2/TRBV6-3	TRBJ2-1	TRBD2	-	TGTGCCAGCAGTTACTGGGGACTAGATGGCGTTGAGCAGTTCTTC	CASSYWGLDGVEQFF
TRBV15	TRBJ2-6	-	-	TGTGCCACCCTACGGGGTGGTGGGGCCAACGTCCTGACTTTC	CATLRGGGANVLTF
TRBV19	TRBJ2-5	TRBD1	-	TGTGCCAGTAGTATTCAGGGGGCCCAAGAGACCCAGTACTTC	CASSIQGAQETQYF
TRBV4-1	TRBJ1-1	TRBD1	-	TGCGCCAGCAGCCAAGAGTTCGACAGGGCGAACACTGAAGCTTTCTTT	CASSQEFDRANTEAFF
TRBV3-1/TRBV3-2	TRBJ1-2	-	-	TGTGCCAGCAGCCAAGACAGGGCTGGAGATGGCTACACCTTC	CASSQDRAGDGYTF
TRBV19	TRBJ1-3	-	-	TGTGCCAGTAGGTCGGTGAGCACGAGCTCTGGAAACACCATATATTTT	CASRSVSTSSGNTIYF
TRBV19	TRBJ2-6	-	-	TGTGCCAGTAGTCGACCCCAGGGGAAACTTGGGGCCAACGTCCTGACTTTC	CASSRPQGKLGANVLTF
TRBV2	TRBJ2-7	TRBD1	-	TGTGCCAGCAGTGAATTGAGGACAGGGGCCGGGGGGTACGAGCAGTACTTC	CASSELRTGAGGYEQYF
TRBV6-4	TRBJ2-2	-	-	TGTGCCAGCAGTGGCGGGACTCACACCGGGGAGCTGTTTTTT	CASSGGTHTGELFF
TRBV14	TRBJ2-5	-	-	TGTGCCAGCAGCCTCCGGGACACCTTGGAGACCCAGTACTTC	CASSLRDTLETQYF
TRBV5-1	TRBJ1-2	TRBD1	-	TGCGCCAGCAGCCGGGACAGGGCCAACTATGGCTACACCTTC	CASSRDRANYGYTF
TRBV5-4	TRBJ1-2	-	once	TGTGCCAGCAGCTTGGGTTCAGGGTTTAACTATGGCTACACCTTC	CASSLGSGFNYGYTF
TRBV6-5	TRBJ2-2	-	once	TGTGCCAGCAGTTTAGTCAGGGGTGACACCGGGGAGCTGTTTTTT	CASSLVRGDTGELFF
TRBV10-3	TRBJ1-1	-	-	TGTGCCATCAGGGCCGGGGTGAACACTGAAGCTTTCTTT	CAIRAGVNTEAFF
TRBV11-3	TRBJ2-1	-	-	TGTGCCAGCAGCTTTTCTCGGGGCTACAATGAGCAGTTCTTC	CASSFSRGYNEQFF
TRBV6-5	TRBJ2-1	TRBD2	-	TGTGCCAGCAGTCCCCGACTAGCGGCCTACAATGAGCAGTTCTTC	CASSPRLAAYNEQFF
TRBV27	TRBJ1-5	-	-	TGTGCCAGCAGTTTGGAGGGTAGGAGTCAGCCCCAGCATTTT	CASSLEGRSQPQHF
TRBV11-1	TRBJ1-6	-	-	TGTGCCAGCAGCTCAAGGGGGGGTGACACCCTCCACTTT	CASSSRGGDTLHF
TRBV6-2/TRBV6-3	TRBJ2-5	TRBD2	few	TGTGCCAGCAGTTATTCGGGCAAAGGACTAGCGGGAGGGCAAGAGACCCAGTACTTC	CASSYSGKGLAGGQETQYF
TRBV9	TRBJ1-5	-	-	TGTGCCAGCAGCGGGGCCGGGAGGGGGTCTCAGCCCCAGCATTTT	CASSGAGRGSQPQHF
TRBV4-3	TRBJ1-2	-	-	TGCGCCAGCAGCCAGAGGGACGGGGGCTATGGCTACACCTTC	CASSQRDGGYGYTF
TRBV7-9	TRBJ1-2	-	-	TGTGCCAGCAGCCCCGGGAACGCCAACAGACGCTATGGCTACACCTTC	CASSPGNANRRYGYTF
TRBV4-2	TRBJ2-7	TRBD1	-	TGTGCCAGCAGCCCAAACGGACAGGGGGCTAGTAAGCAGTACTTC	CASSPNGQGASKQYF
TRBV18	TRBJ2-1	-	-	TGTGCCAGCTCACGGACCGGGAGCTACAATGAGCAGTTCTTC	CASSRTGSYNEQFF
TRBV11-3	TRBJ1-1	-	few	TGTGCCAGCAGCTTACAACCGGGGAATGAAGCTTTCTTT	CASSLQPGNEAFF
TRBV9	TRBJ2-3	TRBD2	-	TGTGCCAGCAGCGTTGCTTCCGGGACTAGCGGGGGCACAGATACGCAGTATTTT	CASSVASGTSGGTDTQYF
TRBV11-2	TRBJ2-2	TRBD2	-	TGTGCCAGCAGCTTATGGCTAGCGGGGAACACCGGGGAGCTGTTTTTT	CASSLWLAGNTGELFF
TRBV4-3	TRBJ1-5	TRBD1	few	TGCGCCAGCAGCCAAGTCCACGGACAGGCCGATCAGCCCCAGCATTTT	CASSQVHGQADQPQHF
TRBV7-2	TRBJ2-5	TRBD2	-	TGTGCCAGCAAGAGCGGGGGGGAAAAAGAGACCCAGTACTTC	CASKSGGEKETQYF
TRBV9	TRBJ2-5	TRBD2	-	TGTGCCAGCAGCGGAGAAGCGGGGGGGCCGGGTGAGACCCAGTACTTC	CASSGEAGGPGETQYF
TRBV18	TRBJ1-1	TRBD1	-	TGTGCCAGCTCACCAAGCACAGGGGTGCCTGAAGCTTTCTTT	CASSPSTGVPEAFF
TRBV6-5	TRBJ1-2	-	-	TGTGCCAGCAGTTACTCCCAGACAGTCTATGGCTACACCTTC	CASSYSQTVYGYTF